This TCR beta chain comes out of a study of early T cells in non-severe SARS-CoV-2 infection. Study-wide background: Investigators sequenced bulk RNA drawn from unsorted whole blood, and chains remained unpaired.

This clonotype was seen a few times. The V end lost 7 bases, the J end lost 9 bases, and 24 bases lay between the germline ends. There are 14 residues in the CDR3. Germline V gene lookup returns CDR1 SQVTM and CDR2 ANQGSEA. Attached unique molecular identifiers marked individual cDNA molecules. TCRdb redid the calling of the 5' RACE reads with MiXCR, one entry per CDR3 protein. The repertoire includes 55,000 to 85,000 distinct CDR3 sequences, roughly 13% of them detected once, and over 12% sits in the top ten. Sequencing was carried out using whole blood. The chain has TRBV29-1 and TRBJ2-5; D tentatively reads TRBD1 or TRBD2 (5 bases each). The receptor was derived from an adult who was a healthcare worker with PCR-confirmed SARS-CoV-2 infection or an uninfected control (not recorded which). This CDR3 reads CSADGTSGMKAQYF. CDR3 nucleotide sequence: TGCAGCGCAGACGGGACCTCGGGAATGAAGGCCCAGTACTTC.